What follows are 20 T cell receptor beta chains derived from one specimen sequenced in a study of CD8+ T cells in alopecia areata. The treatment denotes: oral pan-JAK inhibitor, 5-10 mg twice daily. Sequencing relied on a cDNA template that was reverse transcribed from extracted RNA. TCRdb's table, derived via immunoSEQ multiplex PCR, lists solely in-frame clones and lacks some. The sample yields about 190,000 clones, 50% to 60% seen once. The starting material was CD4+ T cells sorted from blood, obtained at week 4, from a patient treated with tofacitinib. The receptor set was obtained from a human donor with alopecia areata.

DNA of the CDR3: TGCAGCGTTGGGACAGGGGCCTTAGGGGCCAACGTCCTGACTTTC. It translates to CSVGTGALGANVLTF. The chain links TRBV29-1 to TRBJ2-6; 9 nucleotides match TRBD1. CDR1 and CDR2 (germline): SQVTM, ANQGSEA. The CDR3 sequence is 15 residues long. Trimming removed 4 bases from V and 4 bases from J; junction bases left unmatched: 5.

The rearrangement uses TRBV5-4 and TRBJ2-1, with D uncertain. CDR3 length equals 15 residues. The germline V gene encodes CDR1 SGHNT and CDR2 YYREEE (reference sequence). With 0 bases removed from V and 2 bases from J, the gap between germline ends came to 9 bases. DNA for the CDR3: TGTGCCAGCAGCTTGGTTGGCGGTACCTACAATGAGCAGTTCTTC. This translates into CASSLVGGTYNEQFF.

The CDR3 DNA reads as TGTGCCAGCTCATCCCCGGGACAGAGGGACACCGGGGAGCTGTTTTTT. Its protein product is CASSSPGQRDTGELFF. The chain has TRBV18 and TRBJ2-2; 7 bases align to TRBD1. The CDR3 is 16 residues long. After removal of 5 bases from V and 3 bases from J, the junction contained 9 bases not matched to a gene. The germline V gene encodes CDR1 KGHSH and CDR2 LQKENI.

As regards this clone: Other DNA variants within this sample encode the same CDR3. V is TRBV29-1 and J is TRBJ2-2; TRBD1 agrees at 9 bases. V dropped 7 bases and J dropped 1; count of bases not matched to a gene: 7. The CDR3 is 15 amino acids. Germline CDR1 is SQVTM and CDR2 is ANQGSEA. The CDR3 loop is CSARPGQGNTGELFF. The CDR3 DNA reads TGCAGCGCTAGACCGGGACAGGGGAACACCGGGGAGCTGTTTTTT.

The chain links TRBV15 to TRBJ2-5; D may be TRBD1 or TRBD2 (6 bases each). V shed 0 bases and J shed 4 bases, with 12 bases lying between them. Germline V gene sequence: CDR1 LNHNV, CDR2 YYDKDF (reference sequence). There are 15 residues in the CDR3. The CDR3 loop reads CATSREKQGGETQYF. For the CDR3, the DNA is TGTGCCACCAGCAGAGAGAAACAGGGAGGAGAGACCCAGTACTTC.

The genes are TRBV2 and TRBJ1-4; D is possibly TRBD1 (5 bases). The germline V and J ends were trimmed by 5 bases and 7 bases, with 14 bases remaining between them. The CDR3 covers 14 residues. Germline CDR1 is SNHLY and CDR2 is FYNNEI. The CDR3 DNA reads as TGTGCCAGCAGTACAGGATCTCGGAGTGAAAAACTGTTTTTT. Encoded protein: CASSTGSRSEKLFF.

The table lists this clone with a few counts. The gene calls are TRBV5-1 and TRBJ1-4; 7 bases fit TRBD1. V dropped 4 bases and J dropped 4; count of bases not matched to a gene: 7. Germline-derived CDR1 and CDR2 are SGHRS and YFSETQ. There are 15 residues in the CDR3. CDR3 sequence reads: CASSNVGQINEKLFF. In nucleotides, the CDR3 is TGCGCCAGCAGCAACGTGGGACAGATTAATGAAAAACTGTTTTTT.

Notes on this clone: Within the sample, other DNA sequences also encode this same CDR3. The V call is TRBV19, the J call TRBJ2-3; 8 bases are a match to TRBD1. This CDR3 is 13 amino acids long. CDR1 LNHDA and CDR2 SQIVND come from the germline V gene (reference sequence). J lost 1 base, V lost 6 bases, and 0 bases had no gene match. CDR3 sequence reads: CASRDRGTDTQYF. In DNA form, the CDR3 reads TGTGCCAGTAGGGACAGGGGCACAGATACGCAGTATTTT.

The rearrangement links TRBV29-1 to TRBJ1-4; no definite D call. The ends were cut back, 5 bases at V and 8 bases at J, with 12 bases in the middle. The CDR3 has 12 residues. The germline gives CDR1 SQVTM, CDR2 ANQGSEA. The CDR3: CSVRGTGEKLFF. The CDR3 DNA reads TGCAGCGTTCGGGGTACGGGGGAAAAACTGTTTTTT.

This chain joins TRBV7-2 and TRBJ1-1; possibly TRBD1 for D (6 bases). V lost 0 bases, J lost 0 bases, and 11 bases lay in between. Per the germline V gene, CDR1 is SGHTA and CDR2 is FQGNSA. The CDR3 totals 16 residues. CDR3 sequence reads: CASSLAPGQLNTEAFF. In DNA form, the CDR3 reads TGTGCCAGCAGCTTAGCGCCCGGACAGTTGAACACTGAAGCTTTCTTT.

The V and J genes are TRBV5-4 and TRBJ2-1; a possible D gene is TRBD2 (6 bases). CDR1 and CDR2 from the germline V gene are SGHNT and YYREEE (reference sequence). Trimming took 0 bases from V and 8 from J, leaving 12 bases between them. The CDR3 is 14 residues long. The CDR3 loop reads CASSLGLAKDEQFF. DNA for the CDR3: TGTGCCAGCAGCTTGGGTCTAGCGAAAGATGAGCAGTTCTTC.

The chain joins TRBV21-1 to TRBJ1-5. TRBV21-1 is a pseudogene. The CDR3 spans 17 residues. The DNA of the CDR3 is TGTGCCAGCAGCAAATTTGGGCGGCGGGACGGGAGTCAGCCCCAGCATTTT. Protein sequence: CASSKFGRRDGSQPQHF.

The chain uses TRBV2 and TRBJ2-1; 9 nucleotides align to TRBD2. With V trimmed by 10 bases and J by 8 bases, 9 bases remained unmatched. The CDR3 has 13 residues. The germline V gene encodes CDR1 SNHLY and CDR2 FYNNEI. The CDR3 coding sequence is TGTGCCAACACGGGACTAGCATCGGATGAGCAGTTCTTC. It encodes CANTGLASDEQFF.

The CDR3 DNA is TGTGCCTGGAGAAGTAAGACAGGGGCTAATGAAAAACTGTTTTTT. Its translation is CAWRSKTGANEKLFF. The chain is built from TRBV30 and TRBJ1-4; TRBD1 matches at 8 bases. Germline-derived CDR1 and CDR2 are GTSNPN and SVGIG (reference sequence). J gave up 3 bases and V 3 bases, and 6 bases lay outside the gene matches. This CDR3 comprises 15 residues. The full variable domain, in which reference TRBV30 and TRBJ1-4 provide the parts outside the CDR3, is SQTIHQWPATLVQPVGSPLSLECTVEGTSNPNLYWYRQAAGRGLQLLFYSVGIGQISSEVPQNLSASRPQDRQFILSSKKLLLSDSGFYLCAWRSKTGANEKLFFGSGTQLSVL.

The chain carries TRBV28 and TRBJ1-2; perhaps TRBD1 as D (5 bases). Germline CDR1 MDHEN, CDR2 SYDVKM. The CDR3 has 14 residues. The ends were cut back, 9 bases at V and 3 bases at J, with 17 bases in the middle. The CDR3 is CASFQAGDHYGYTF. DNA for the CDR3: TGTGCCAGTTTTCAGGCGGGGGATCACTATGGCTACACCTTC.

J is TRBJ2-7 and V is TRBV29-1; no firm D call. Germline loops: CDR1 SQVTM, CDR2 ANQGSEA. V lost 1 base and J lost 7, with 11 bases in between. There are 12 residues in the CDR3. Here the CDR3 DNA reads TGCAGCGTTGAAGGGGTCGGTCAAGAGCAGTACTTC. It codes for CSVEGVGQEQYF.

The chain is built from TRBV5-1 and TRBJ2-2; weak D call: TRBD1 (5 bases). Per the germline V gene, CDR1 is SGHRS and CDR2 is YFSETQ. The CDR3 contains 14 residues. V shed 6 bases and J shed 0 bases, with 9 bases lying between them. CDR3 sequence reads: CASTKGSNTGELFF. The CDR3 DNA sequence: TGCGCCAGCACCAAGGGGTCGAACACCGGGGAGCTGTTTTTT.

The chain is built from TRBV29-1 and TRBJ2-5, with D perhaps TRBD2 (6 bases). Trimming removed 6 bases at V and 2 bases at J, with 22 bases between. Germline V CDR1 and CDR2: SQVTM, ANQGSEA. The CDR3 loop spans 16 amino acids. The CDR3 loop reads CSVDGPTSVAQETQYF. The CDR3 DNA sequence: TGCAGCGTAGATGGACCGACTAGTGTCGCACAAGAGACCCAGTACTTC. Drawing the rest from reference TRBV29-1 and TRBJ2-5, the complete variable domain is SAVISQKPSRDICQRGTSLTIQCQVDSQVTMMFWYRQQPGQSLTLIATANQGSEATYESGFVIDKFPISRPNLTFSTLTVSNMSPEDSSIYLCSVDGPTSVAQETQYFGPGTRLLVL.

The V call is TRBV15, the J call TRBJ2-7; a possible D gene is TRBD1 (7 bases). CDR1 is LNHNV, CDR2 YYDKDF, per germline (reference sequence). The CDR3 consists of 19 residues. V lost 1 base to trimming and J lost 2 bases, with 24 bases between them. In DNA form, the CDR3 reads TGTGCCACCAGCAGAGGCGCGGGACAGAGTTATACCTTGACCTACGAGCAGTACTTC. It translates to CATSRGAGQSYTLTYEQYF. Complete variable domain (other parts from reference TRBV15 and TRBJ2-7): DAMVIQNPRYQVTQFGKPVTLSCSQTLNHNVMYWYQQKSSQAPKLLFHYYDKDFNNEADTPDNFQSRRPNTSFCFLDIRSPGLGDTAMYLCATSRGAGQSYTLTYEQYFGPGTRLTVT.

This clone was found a few times. The chain has TRBV30 and TRBJ2-5; D is perhaps TRBD2 (5 bases). Trimming took 0 bases from V and 4 from J, leaving 12 bases between them. This CDR3 has 14 residues. In germline, CDR1 is GTSNPN, CDR2 SVGIG (reference sequence). The CDR3 here is CAWSVLGRGETQYF. CDR3 DNA sequence: TGTGCCTGGAGTGTACTAGGGAGAGGAGAGACCCAGTACTTC. The whole variable domain, remainder taken from reference TRBV30 and TRBJ2-5, is SQTIHQWPATLVQPVGSPLSLECTVEGTSNPNLYWYRQAAGRGLQLLFYSVGIGQISSEVPQNLSASRPQDRQFILSSKKLLLSDSGFYLCAWSVLGRGETQYFGPGTRLLVL.